The 18 T cell receptor beta chains below come from one sample, sequenced in a study of blood T cell repertoires in COVID-19 (dated by TCRdb to the early 2020s). Library creation used the immunoSEQ multiplex PCR assay. TCRdb re-hosts the immuneACCESS table, in-frame sequences only. Its copies lack some clones; in the studies checked, an unresolved V gene accounts for under half of them, and the cause for the rest is not known. The sample table contains approximately 170,000 clones; only one count was recorded for around 81% of them. 10% to 15% of the sample is taken by the ten largest. The source material was peripheral blood. All receptors come from a man aged 65-85 years who had recovered from COVID-19.

The CDR3 sequence is CASSLDRRNEQFF. The DNA for the CDR3 is TGTGCCAGCAGCTTAGATAGGCGGAATGAGCAGTTCTTC. The chain has TRBV11-2 and TRBJ2-1; D uncertain. This CDR3 is built from 13 residues. The germline CDR1 and CDR2 sequences are SGHAT and FQNNGV. V gave up 0 bases and J gave up 7 bases, with 7 bases separating them. The whole variable domain, filled in from reference TRBV11-2 and TRBJ2-1, reads EAGVAQSPRYKIIEKRQSVAFWCNPISGHATLYWYQQILGQGPKLLIQFQNNGVVDDSQLPKDRFSAERLKGVDSTLKIQPAKLEDSAVYLCASSLDRRNEQFFGPGTRLTVL.

This clone appeared a few times. V and J are TRBV5-1 and TRBJ2-7, with D possibly being TRBD1 (6 bases). The germline V and J ends were trimmed by 0 bases and 1 base, with 8 bases remaining between them. The germline V gene has CDR1 SGHRS and CDR2 YFSETQ. This CDR3 has 14 amino acids. CDR3 in DNA: TGCGCCAGCAGCTTGGAACAGGGATCCTACGAGCAGTACTTC. This encodes CASSLEQGSYEQYF. Combining the CDR3 with reference TRBV5-1 and TRBJ2-7 gives the whole variable domain KAGVTQTPRYLIKTRGQQVTLSCSPISGHRSVSWYQQTPGQGLQFLFEYFSETQRNKGNFPGRFSGRQFSNSRSEMNVSTLELGDSALYLCASSLEQGSYEQYFGPGTRLTVT.

The rearrangement uses TRBV11-2 and TRBJ2-1, with TRBD2 matching 13 bases. J gave up 9 bases and V 4 bases, and 12 bases lay outside the gene matches. This CDR3 contains 17 residues. Germline CDR1 is SGHAT and CDR2 is FQNNGV. DNA of the CDR3: TGTGCCAGCAGCTCCACCCCACTAGCGGGAGGGCCAGGTGAGCAGTTCTTC. Translated, it gives CASSSTPLAGGPGEQFF. Variable domain in full (rest from reference TRBV11-2 and TRBJ2-1): EAGVAQSPRYKIIEKRQSVAFWCNPISGHATLYWYQQILGQGPKLLIQFQNNGVVDDSQLPKDRFSAERLKGVDSTLKIQPAKLEDSAVYLCASSSTPLAGGPGEQFFGPGTRLTVL.

This clone was found a few times. The CDR3 is CASRAGRGGNEQFF. As DNA, the CDR3 is TGTGCCAGCAGGGCCGGACGGGGAGGAAATGAGCAGTTCTTC. The V gene is TRBV6-6, the J gene TRBJ2-1; D is perhaps TRBD2 (6 bases). CDR1 is MNHNY, CDR2 SVGAGI, per germline (reference sequence). V was cut by 6 bases and J by 7 bases, with 16 bases left in between. The CDR3 extends over 14 amino acids.

The rearrangement uses TRBV5-1 and TRBJ1-2; TRBD1 matches 7 bases. Losses at the gene ends were 5 bases for V and 8 bases for J; bases not matched to a gene: 12. Germline V gene lookup returns CDR1 SGHRS and CDR2 YFSETQ. The CDR3 covers 14 residues. The CDR3 DNA follows: TGCGCCAGCAGTCTGAGACAGGGTTGGTTCGGCTACACCTTC. Translated, it gives CASSLRQGWFGYTF.

The chain employs TRBV14 and TRBJ1-1, with no clear D. The V and J ends lost 1 base and 9 bases respectively, with 9 bases between them. This CDR3 has 12 amino acids. CDR1 is SGHDN and CDR2 is FVKESK in the germline V gene. The CDR3: CASSQGSYQAFF. CDR3 in DNA: TGTGCCAGCAGCCAAGGGAGTTACCAAGCTTTCTTT. Together with reference TRBV14 and TRBJ1-1, the CDR3 gives the full variable domain: EAGVTQFPSHSVIEKGQTVTLRCDPISGHDNLYWYRRVMGKEIKFLLHFVKESKQDESGMPNNRFLAERTGGTYSTLKVQPAELEDSGVYFCASSQGSYQAFFGQGTRLTVV.

This sequence joins TRBV3-1 (or the pseudogene TRBV3-2) and TRBJ1-2; 10 nucleotides line up with TRBD1. V gave up 0 bases and J gave up 4 bases; unmatched junction bases: 5. Germline CDR1 is LGHDT and CDR2 is YNNKEL (reference sequence). The CDR3 has 16 amino acids. DNA of the CDR3: TGTGCCAGCAGCCAAGATATGGGACAGGGGAGCTATGGCTACACCTTC. Encoded protein: CASSQDMGQGSYGYTF.

This clone was picked up one time. This chain links TRBV5-4 with TRBJ2-4; 11 bases fit TRBD1. The CDR3 runs 17 residues. CDR1 is SGHNT, CDR2 YYREEE, per germline (reference sequence). With V trimmed by 5 bases and J by 6 bases, 13 bases remained unmatched. The CDR3 sequence: CASSTGQGAGGANIQYF. The CDR3 DNA reads as TGTGCCAGCAGTACCGGACAGGGGGCAGGAGGGGCAAACATTCAGTACTTC.

The V and J genes are TRBV25-1 and TRBJ2-3; the D gene is possibly TRBD1 (5 bases). The V gene lost 4 bases and the J gene lost 6 bases, with 23 bases spanning the gap. CDR3 length: 17 residues. Germline V gene lookup returns CDR1 MGHDK and CDR2 SYGVNS. The CDR3 spells CASSGAVVGAWLDTQYF. CDR3 in DNA: TGTGCCAGCAGTGGGGCGGTAGTAGGGGCCTGGCTGGATACGCAGTATTTT.

The CDR3, as DNA: TGTGCCAGCAGACCCACAGGGTCGGGCACAGATACGCAGTATTTT. Protein product: CASRPTGSGTDTQYF. This rearrangement joins TRBV6-6 to TRBJ2-3; D perhaps matches TRBD1 (6 bases). CDR3 size: 15 residues. Germline values: CDR1 MNHNY, CDR2 SVGAGI (reference sequence). The V end lost 6 bases, the J end lost 1 base, and 14 bases lay between the germline ends.

The rearrangement links TRBV6-5 to TRBJ2-7, with D tentatively TRBD2 (5 bases). Germline V CDR1 and CDR2: MNHEY, SVGAGI. V lost 5 bases, J lost 2 bases, and 16 bases lay in between. This CDR3 is 15 amino acids long. CDR3 bases: TGTGCCAGCAGTAGCCGGGTAGCGCTTACCTACGAGCAGTACTTC. This sequence encodes CASSSRVALTYEQYF.

The rearrangement links TRBV3-1 (or the pseudogene TRBV3-2) to TRBJ2-7; 7 nucleotides match TRBD2. V lost 3 bases and J lost 6; bases outside the gene matches: 20. This CDR3 has 18 residues. Germline CDR1 is LGHDT and CDR2 is YNNKEL (reference sequence). The CDR3 protein is CASSHGPGPGGGPGEQYF. The CDR3 bases are TGTGCCAGCAGCCATGGCCCCGGACCGGGGGGAGGGCCGGGCGAGCAGTACTTC.

Remarks on this clone: This sample also contains other DNA sequences that code for the same CDR3. V is TRBV18 and J is TRBJ2-7, with TRBD1 matching 7 bases. This CDR3 is built from 14 residues. After removal of 3 bases from V and 2 bases from J, the junction contained 4 bases not matched to a gene. Per the germline V gene, CDR1 is KGHSH and CDR2 is LQKENI. For the CDR3, the DNA is TGTGCCAGCTCACCGGGGACAGAGACCTACGAGCAGTACTTC. Translation: CASSPGTETYEQYF.

This rearrangement joins TRBV6-1 to TRBJ2-3; perhaps TRBD2 as D (6 bases). V was pared by 0 bases and J by 6 bases, with 13 bases between. Germline V gene lookup returns CDR1 MNHNS and CDR2 SASEGT. CDR3 length: 15 amino acids. CDR3 residues: CASSEAGLKYDTQYF. CDR3 nucleotide sequence: TGTGCCAGCAGTGAAGCGGGACTTAAGTACGATACGCAGTATTTT.

CDR3 DNA: TGTGCCAGCTCACCTAGCGGGTCCTACGAGCAGTACTTC. Protein sequence: CASSPSGSYEQYF. This chain links TRBV18 with TRBJ2-7; 7 bases match TRBD2. Germline CDR1 is KGHSH and CDR2 is LQKENI. Trimming cost V 3 bases and J 1 base; bases outside gene matches: 0. This CDR3 contains 13 residues.

J is TRBJ2-2 and V is TRBV5-8; D is unclear. With 0 bases removed from V and 1 base from J, the gap between germline ends came to 7 bases. Germline V CDR1 and CDR2: SGHTS, YDEGEE. The CDR3 runs to 15 residues. CDR3 sequence (DNA): TGTGCCAGCAGCTTGGGACTTGTGAACACCGGGGAGCTGTTTTTT. The encoded protein is CASSLGLVNTGELFF.

This clone was seen only once. V gene TRBV6-5 combines with J gene TRBJ2-1; 8 bases line up with TRBD1. Germline loops: CDR1 MNHEY, CDR2 SVGAGI. V gave up 7 bases and J gave up 4 bases; unmatched junction bases: 9. There are 15 residues in the CDR3. CDR3 amino acids: CASNPDRGMYNEQFF. CDR3 bases: TGTGCCAGCAACCCTGACAGGGGAATGTACAATGAGCAGTTCTTC.

This chain joins TRBV7-2 and TRBJ2-5, with TRBD2 as a possible D gene (6 bases). Trimming pared 1 base from V and 6 bases from J, leaving 21 bases between. The V gene's germline CDR1 is SGHTA and CDR2 FQGNSA. This CDR3 has 17 amino acids. CDR3 protein: CASSLVREAGYTQTQYF. The CDR3 DNA follows: TGTGCCAGCAGCTTAGTTAGAGAAGCGGGTTATACGCAGACCCAGTACTTC.